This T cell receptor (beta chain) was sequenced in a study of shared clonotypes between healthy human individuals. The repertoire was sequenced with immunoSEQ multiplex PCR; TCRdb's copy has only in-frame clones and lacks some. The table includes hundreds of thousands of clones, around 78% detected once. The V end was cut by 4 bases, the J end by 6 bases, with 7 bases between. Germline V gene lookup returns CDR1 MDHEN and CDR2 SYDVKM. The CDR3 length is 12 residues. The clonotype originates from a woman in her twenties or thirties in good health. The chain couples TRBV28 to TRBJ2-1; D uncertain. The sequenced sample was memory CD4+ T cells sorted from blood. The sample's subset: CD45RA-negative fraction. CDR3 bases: TGTGCCAGCAGTTGGTGGGGCAATGAGCAGTTCTTC. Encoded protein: CASSWWGNEQFF.